This T cell receptor beta chain was sequenced in a study of blood T cells in healthy people across ages. A remark on this clonotype: What it recognizes is unknown.

The study's findings and limits: Comparison with aged donors showed that long-lived donors had more naive CD4+ cells and higher diversity.

A second PCR of 7 to 11 cycles used a sample-barcoded 5' primer and a J-beta primer mix. TCRdb re-called the 5' RACE reads through MiXCR, storing one row per CDR3 protein. The sample contains about 720,000 distinct CDR3 sequences, approximately 21% of which appear only once. The CDR3 spans 16 residues. Unmatched junction bases numbered 9, after V lost 5 bases and J lost 0 bases. Germline V gives CDR1 SGHVS, CDR2 FNYEAQ. This clonotype was sampled from a man between 65 and 79 years old in good health. Sample: blood. The chain is built from TRBV7-6 and TRBJ2-7; 8 bases are shared with TRBD1. The CDR3 region is CASSKRQGLTSYEQYF. DNA of the CDR3: TGTGCCAGCAGCAAAAGACAGGGGTTGACCTCCTACGAGCAGTACTTC.